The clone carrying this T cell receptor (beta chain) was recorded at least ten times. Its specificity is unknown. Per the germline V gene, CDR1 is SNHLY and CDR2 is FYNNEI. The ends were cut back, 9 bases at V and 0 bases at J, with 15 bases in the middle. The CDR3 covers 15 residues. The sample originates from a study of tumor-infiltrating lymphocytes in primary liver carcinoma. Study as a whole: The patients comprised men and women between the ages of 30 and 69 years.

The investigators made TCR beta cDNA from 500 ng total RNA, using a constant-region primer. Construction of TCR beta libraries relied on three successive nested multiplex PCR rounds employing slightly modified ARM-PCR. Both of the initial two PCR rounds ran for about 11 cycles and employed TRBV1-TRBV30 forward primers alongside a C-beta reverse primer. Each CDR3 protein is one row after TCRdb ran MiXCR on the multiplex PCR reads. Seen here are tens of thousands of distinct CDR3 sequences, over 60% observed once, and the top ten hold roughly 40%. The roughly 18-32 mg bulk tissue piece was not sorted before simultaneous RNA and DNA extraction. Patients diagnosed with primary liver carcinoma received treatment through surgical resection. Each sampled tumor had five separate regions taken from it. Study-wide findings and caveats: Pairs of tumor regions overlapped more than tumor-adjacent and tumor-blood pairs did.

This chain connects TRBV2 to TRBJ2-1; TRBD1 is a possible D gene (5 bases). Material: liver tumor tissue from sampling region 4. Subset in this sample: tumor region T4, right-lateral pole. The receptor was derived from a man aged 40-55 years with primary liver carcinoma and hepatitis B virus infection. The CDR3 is CASSQDKSSYNEQFF. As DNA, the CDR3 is TGTGCCAGTAGTCAGGACAAAAGCTCCTACAATGAGCAGTTCTTC.